This T cell receptor beta chain was sequenced for a study of CD8 T cells in ankylosing spondylitis. As for this clonotype: Its specificity is unknown.

This CDR3 is built from 14 residues. V was trimmed by 3 bases and J by 7 bases, leaving 16 bases between them. Whole-study results and caveats: Clones that were linked to disease were CD8+ and were relatively rare in peripheral blood. Characteristic of ankylosing spondylitis blood, it appeared, was a TCR beta motif comprising about eight highly homologous variants. Some motif variants were previously reported in reactive arthritis synovial fluid and blood. There was reportedly significant enrichment of clones that were disease-linked in matched ankylosing spondylitis synovial fluid.

Quantitative 5'-RACE was performed with molecular barcodes, and it yielded the TCR beta libraries. TCRdb recomputed calls from the 5' RACE reads with MiXCR, one row per CDR3 protein. The sample includes about 210,000 distinct CDR3 sequences, 6% to 8% of them seen just once. The sample was blood, either unsorted or a sorted T cell fraction (not recorded which). The gene calls are TRBV12-3 or TRBV12-4 and TRBJ2-7, with D possibly matching TRBD1 (5 bases). The sequence was obtained from a male donor with ankylosing spondylitis. The CDR3 DNA follows: TGTGCCAGCAGTTTTGTGGGCCGAAGGGGTGAGCAGTACTTC. Protein sequence: CASSFVGRRGEQYF.